These T cell receptor beta chains were read from a single sample in a study of radiation and T cells in renal cell carcinoma. The assay was immunoSEQ multiplex PCR, and TCRdb's table has in-frame clones only and misses some. Of 110,000 to 150,000 clones in the sample, about 88% were seen once. Sequenced here: blood, sampled from a patient whose treatment included radiotherapy and nephrectomy. The source of these receptors is a woman between 45 and 60 years old with renal cell carcinoma. The CDR3 runs from the conserved cysteine through the conserved F or W.

J	V	CDR3
TRBJ2-7	TRBV28	CASSTGAYEQYF
TRBJ1-2	TRBV7-9	CASSLDLWGSYGYTF
TRBJ1-3	TRBV13	CASRPQTASGNTIYF
TRBJ1-2	TRBV5-1	CASSLGQHYGYTF
TRBJ2-1	TRBV7-2	CASSTAFAGGYNEQFF
TRBJ1-3	TRBV6-1	CASRDRGWGNTIYF
TRBJ2-7	TRBV6-4	CASSERGESAYEQYF
TRBJ2-1	TRBV13	CASSLGTGLNNEQFF
TRBJ1-1	TRBV2	CASRGGRGNTEAFF
TRBJ1-5	TRBV6-1	CASSEVTGSNQPQHF
TRBJ2-7	TRBV19	CASSSGRKRLTYEQYF
TRBJ1-4	TRBV6-5	CASSYGQFNEKLFF
TRBJ2-5	TRBV19	CASSPGGVQETQYF
TRBJ1-1	TRBV29-1	CSEGLGFF
TRBJ2-1	TRBV19	CASNSLAAYNEQFF
TRBJ2-5	TRBV7-9	CASRDQGRQETQYF
TRBJ2-3	TRBV5-4	CASSLAGVADTQYF
TRBJ1-1	TRBV7-2	CASSFGPSTEAFF
TRBJ1-4	TRBV18	CASSPGHRNEKLFF
TRBJ2-7	TRBV12-5	CASGRTGVGYEQYF
TRBJ1-2	TRBV4-1	CASSQGFSGGYTF
TRBJ2-1	TRBV5-1	CASSLSVEQFF
TRBJ1-2	TRBV5-1	CASSLEGVPRSYGYTF
TRBJ2-7	TRBV7-2	CASSLIRGRIHEQYF
TRBJ1-2	TRBV30	CAWSASTGGHGYTF
TRBJ1-4	TRBV4-3	CASSQEWSGGYEKLFF
TRBJ1-2	TRBV7-8	CASSLGVTGYGGYGYTF
TRBJ1-2	TRBV6-1	CASSETSYGYTF
TRBJ1-1	TRBV19	CASEPGQGRRNTEAFF
TRBJ2-5	TRBV7-9	CASSPVRVGGRETQYF
TRBJ2-1	TRBV2	CASRGLAGGSKYNEQFF
TRBJ2-3	TRBV11-2	CASSLTQGLADTQYF
TRBJ1-5	TRBV11-2	CASSQTSAQPQHF
TRBJ2-3	TRBV7-3	CASSSEGLAGGADTQYF
TRBJ2-1	TRBV30	CAWTLRLAGNNEQFF
TRBJ1-1	TRBV7-8	CASSLESGQNTEAFF
TRBJ1-2	TRBV18	CASSPSGGAYGYTF